This entry concerns a single TCR beta chain. With 5 bases clipped from V and 1 base from J, the junction kept 3 bases outside the gene matches. This CDR3 spans 14 amino acids. Germline V gives CDR1 SGDLS, CDR2 YYNGEE. This record comes from a study of radiotherapy plus CTLA-4 blockade in lung cancer. Overall study: Objective responses were observed in around a sixth of patients, and disease control was achieved by about 30%.

The table came from immunoSEQ multiplex PCR; TCRdb's copy has only in-frame clones and leaves some out. This sample has about 76,000 clones; approximately 80% occur once, and the top ten carry roughly 0.87%. Sequenced here: peripheral blood, sampled from a patient treated with radiotherapy plus ipilimumab. This clonotype originated in a human donor with non-small cell lung cancer who had stable disease on radiotherapy plus ipilimumab. J is TRBJ1-1 and V is TRBV9; 9 bases line up with TRBD1. The CDR3 sequence is CASRGGQGNTEAFF. CDR3 DNA: TGTGCCAGCAGGGGGGGACAGGGGAACACTGAAGCTTTCTTT.